The rows below give T cell receptor beta chains drawn from one sample of a study of T-cell reconstitution after alpha-beta-depleted transplantation in children. MiXCR, run by TCRdb on the PCR reads, gives a single entry per CDR3 protein. The table has 200,000 to 250,000 distinct CDR3 sequences, 9.7% seen once. Sequencing used PBMCs from the stem cell graft donor, obtained from the stem cell graft. Receptors were obtained from a human donor who donated a stem cell graft to a child with SCID. The CDR3 runs from the conserved cysteine through the conserved F or W. Each record gives: J gene, D gene, clone size, V gene, CDR3 protein, CDR3 DNA. The D gene is left open where the match is weak. For some rows the clone size is stated as once, few or many, or as a class when expanded; others skip it.

J: TRBJ2-3; D: -; size: many; V: TRBV12-3/TRBV12-4; CDR3: CASSFGLTDTQYF; DNA: TGTGCCAGCAGTTTTGGCCTCACAGATACGCAGTATTTT
J: TRBJ2-2; D: TRBD1; size: many; V: TRBV9; CDR3: CASSEPGQRFGELFF; DNA: TGTGCCAGCAGCGAGCCGGGACAGCGGTTCGGGGAGCTGTTTTTT
J: TRBJ1-2; D: -; size: many; V: TRBV29-1; CDR3: CSVDSGGIYGYTF; DNA: TGCAGCGTAGACTCGGGAGGGATCTATGGCTACACCTTC
J: TRBJ2-7; D: TRBD1; size: many; V: TRBV4-3; CDR3: CASSQTGDYEQYF; DNA: TGCGCCAGCAGCCAAACAGGGGACTACGAGCAGTACTTC
J: TRBJ1-1; D: -; size: many; V: TRBV5-1; CDR3: CASSLEASNTEAFF; DNA: TGCGCCAGCAGCTTAGAGGCTTCGAACACTGAAGCTTTCTTT
J: TRBJ2-1; D: -; size: -; V: TRBV5-1; CDR3: CASSTRKGAFGSYNEQFF; DNA: TGCGCCAGCAGCACACGAAAGGGAGCGTTTGGCTCCTACAATGAGCAGTTCTTC
J: TRBJ2-7; D: -; size: -; V: TRBV7-3; CDR3: CASSKGLAHGQYF; DNA: TGTGCCAGCAGCAAGGGACTTGCCCACGGGCAGTACTTC
J: TRBJ2-5; D: TRBD1; size: -; V: TRBV11-2; CDR3: CASSGQGLGETQYF; DNA: TGTGCCAGCAGCGGACAGGGGTTGGGAGAGACCCAGTACTTC
J: TRBJ2-3; D: TRBD2; size: few; V: TRBV5-1; CDR3: CASSWIPSGIRTDTQYF; DNA: TGCGCCAGCAGCTGGATCCCTAGCGGAATTCGCACAGATACGCAGTATTTT
J: TRBJ2-1; D: TRBD1; size: many; V: TRBV28; CDR3: CASSSTGQGREQFF; DNA: TGTGCCAGCAGTTCCACGGGACAGGGGAGAGAGCAGTTCTTC
J: TRBJ1-1; D: -; size: many; V: TRBV3-1; CDR3: CASSQVAAAGMGTEAFF; DNA: TGTGCCAGCAGCCAAGTCGCGGCGGCAGGTATGGGCACTGAAGCTTTCTTT
J: TRBJ2-5; D: -; size: many; V: TRBV20-1; CDR3: CSARVADQETQYF; DNA: TGCAGTGCTAGAGTGGCGGACCAAGAGACCCAGTACTTC
J: TRBJ1-1; D: -; size: -; V: TRBV29-1; CDR3: CSVDIGNTEAFF; DNA: TGCAGCGTTGACATAGGCAACACTGAAGCTTTCTTT
J: TRBJ2-3; D: TRBD2; size: once; V: TRBV7-2; CDR3: CASSLNGGGSTDTQYF; DNA: TGTGCCAGCAGCTTAAATGGGGGGGGTAGCACAGATACGCAGTATTTT
J: TRBJ1-2; D: -; size: many; V: TRBV2; CDR3: CASGEDSNYGYTF; DNA: TGTGCCAGTGGGGAAGACAGTAACTATGGCTACACCTTC
J: TRBJ2-7; D: TRBD2; size: many; V: TRBV20-1; CDR3: CSARRLAGDPVPYEQYF; DNA: TGCAGTGCTAGAAGACTAGCGGGGGACCCCGTTCCTTACGAGCAGTACTTC
J: TRBJ2-3; D: -; size: many; V: TRBV12-3/TRBV12-4; CDR3: CASSAGPRDTQYF; DNA: TGTGCCAGCAGCGCCGGCCCGAGAGATACGCAGTATTTT
J: TRBJ2-7; D: -; size: many; V: TRBV9; CDR3: CASSRSDYYEQYF; DNA: TGTGCCAGCAGCAGAAGCGACTACTACGAGCAGTACTTC
J: TRBJ2-3; D: TRBD1; size: many; V: TRBV5-1; CDR3: CASSFGQASTDTQYF; DNA: TGCGCCAGCAGCTTCGGACAGGCCAGCACAGATACGCAGTATTTT
J: TRBJ1-1; D: TRBD1; size: many; V: TRBV5-1; CDR3: CASSWGQGISNTEAFF; DNA: TGCGCCAGCAGCTGGGGACAGGGAATTTCGAACACTGAAGCTTTCTTT
J: TRBJ2-1; D: -; size: many; V: TRBV5-1; CDR3: CASTLGGTLNNEQFF; DNA: TGCGCCAGCACCCTGGGCGGGACCCTAAACAATGAGCAGTTCTTC
J: TRBJ2-2; D: -; size: many; V: TRBV12-3/TRBV12-4; CDR3: CASSLMGTSGELFF; DNA: TGTGCCAGCAGTTTAATGGGGACGTCCGGGGAGCTGTTTTTT
J: TRBJ1-5; D: TRBD1; size: many; V: TRBV7-2; CDR3: CASSYPGQYSNQPQHF; DNA: TGTGCCAGCAGCTATCCGGGACAGTATAGCAATCAGCCCCAGCATTTT
J: TRBJ2-2; D: -; size: few; V: TRBV7-7; CDR3: CASSSNYVGGIAGELFF; DNA: TGTGCCAGCAGCTCCAATTACGTCGGGGGTATCGCCGGGGAGCTGTTTTTT
J: TRBJ2-1; D: TRBD1; size: many; V: TRBV5-1; CDR3: CASSLAPDRAPYNEQFF; DNA: TGCGCCAGCAGCTTGGCTCCTGACAGGGCGCCCTACAATGAGCAGTTCTTC
J: TRBJ2-5; D: TRBD1; size: -; V: TRBV29-1; CDR3: CSARQGRKETQYF; DNA: TGCAGCGCCCGACAGGGGAGAAAAGAGACCCAGTACTTC
J: TRBJ2-1; D: TRBD2; size: many; V: TRBV19; CDR3: CASSRLAASYNEQFF; DNA: TGTGCCAGTAGTCGACTAGCCGCCTCCTACAATGAGCAGTTCTTC
J: TRBJ1-3; D: -; size: many; V: TRBV2; CDR3: CAGTQTGGNTIYF; DNA: TGTGCCGGGACCCAGACAGGCGGAAACACCATATATTTT
J: TRBJ1-5; D: -; size: few; V: TRBV4-1; CDR3: CASSQGQNLYSNQPQHF; DNA: TGCGCCAGCAGCCAAGGACAGAACCTGTATAGCAATCAGCCCCAGCATTTT
J: TRBJ1-1; D: -; size: -; V: TRBV18; CDR3: CASSPGNIMNTEAFF; DNA: TGTGCCAGCTCACCGGGGAATATTATGAACACTGAAGCTTTCTTT
J: TRBJ2-5; D: -; size: -; V: TRBV20-1; CDR3: CSAAEGETQYF; DNA: TGCAGTGCCGCGGAGGGGGAGACCCAGTACTTC
J: TRBJ2-3; D: -; size: many; V: TRBV7-2; CDR3: CASSSGRASTDTQYF; DNA: TGTGCCAGCAGCTCGGGCAGGGCGAGCACAGATACGCAGTATTTT
J: TRBJ2-7; D: TRBD2; size: many; V: TRBV7-9; CDR3: CASSLDWEGFSYEQYF; DNA: TGTGCCAGCAGCTTAGATTGGGAGGGTTTTTCCTACGAGCAGTACTTC
J: TRBJ1-2; D: -; size: -; V: TRBV12-3/TRBV12-4; CDR3: CTSSPFTGFFGYIF; DNA: TGTACCAGCAGTCCCTTCACAGGGTTCTTTGGCTACATCTTC
J: TRBJ2-3; D: TRBD1; size: many; V: TRBV5-1; CDR3: CASSTGDTDTQYF; DNA: TGCGCCAGCAGCACAGGGGACACAGATACGCAGTATTTT
J: TRBJ1-1; D: TRBD1; size: many; V: TRBV12-3/TRBV12-4; CDR3: CASSTNRGRGTEAFF; DNA: TGTGCCAGCAGTACAAACAGGGGGCGGGGTACTGAAGCTTTCTTT
J: TRBJ2-3; D: TRBD1; size: many; V: TRBV7-2; CDR3: CASSGQGRTDTQYF; DNA: TGTGCCAGCAGCGGACAGGGGCGCACAGATACGCAGTATTTT
J: TRBJ1-2; D: TRBD1; size: many; V: TRBV5-1; CDR3: CASSSDRPMSGYTF; DNA: TGCGCCAGCAGCTCGGACAGGCCCATGAGTGGCTACACCTTC
J: TRBJ2-1; D: TRBD1; size: many; V: TRBV6-4; CDR3: CASSDGTGGNEQFF; DNA: TGTGCCAGCAGTGACGGGACAGGGGGCAATGAGCAGTTCTTC
J: TRBJ1-4; D: -; size: -; V: TRBV12-3/TRBV12-4; CDR3: CASSFALRREKLFF; DNA: TGTGCCAGCAGTTTTGCCCTCCGCAGAGAAAAACTGTTTTTT
J: TRBJ1-5; D: TRBD1; size: many; V: TRBV28; CDR3: CASRPRTGDGLNQPQHF; DNA: TGTGCCAGCAGGCCCAGGACAGGGGATGGTCTCAATCAGCCCCAGCATTTT
J: TRBJ2-2; D: -; size: -; V: TRBV7-9; CDR3: CASSSGNTGELFF; DNA: TGTGCCAGCAGCTCCGGGAACACCGGGGAGCTGTTTTTT
J: TRBJ2-1; D: -; size: many; V: TRBV29-1; CDR3: CSVERGTPAYNEQFF; DNA: TGCAGCGTAGAAAGAGGGACTCCCGCCTACAATGAGCAGTTCTTC
J: TRBJ2-5; D: TRBD2; size: many; V: TRBV20-1; CDR3: CSASPGLARETQYF; DNA: TGCAGTGCTTCGCCTGGACTAGCGCGAGAGACCCAGTACTTC
J: TRBJ2-1; D: -; size: many; V: TRBV5-1; CDR3: CASSFEGNPYNEQFF; DNA: TGCGCCAGCAGCTTCGAGGGGAATCCCTACAATGAGCAGTTCTTC
J: TRBJ2-7; D: -; size: many; V: TRBV9; CDR3: CASSAGLEQYF; DNA: TGTGCCAGCAGCGCGGGTCTCGAGCAGTACTTC